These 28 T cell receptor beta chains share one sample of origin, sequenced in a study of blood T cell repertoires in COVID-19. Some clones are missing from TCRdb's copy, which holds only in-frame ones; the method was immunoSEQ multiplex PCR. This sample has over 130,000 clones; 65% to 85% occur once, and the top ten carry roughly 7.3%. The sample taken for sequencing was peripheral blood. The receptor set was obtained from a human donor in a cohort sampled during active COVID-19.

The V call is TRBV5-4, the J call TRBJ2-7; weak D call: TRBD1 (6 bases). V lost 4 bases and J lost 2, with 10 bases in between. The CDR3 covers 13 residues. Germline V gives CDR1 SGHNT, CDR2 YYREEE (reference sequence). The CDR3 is CASSAGQTYEQYF. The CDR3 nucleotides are TGTGCCAGCAGCGCAGGACAGACCTACGAGCAGTACTTC.

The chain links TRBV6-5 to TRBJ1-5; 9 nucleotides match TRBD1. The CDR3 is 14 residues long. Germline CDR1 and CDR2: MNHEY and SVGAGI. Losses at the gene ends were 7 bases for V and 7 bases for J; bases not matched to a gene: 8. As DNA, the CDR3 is TGTGCCAGCATTCTAGACAGGGGGGCACAGCCCCAGCATTTT. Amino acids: CASILDRGAQPQHF.

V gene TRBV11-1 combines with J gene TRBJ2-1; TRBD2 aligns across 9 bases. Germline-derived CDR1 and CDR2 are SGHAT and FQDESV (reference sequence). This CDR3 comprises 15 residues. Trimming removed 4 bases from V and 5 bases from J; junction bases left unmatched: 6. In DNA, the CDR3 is TGTGCCAGCAGCTCACCAGCGGGGGGTGACAATGAGCAGTTCTTC. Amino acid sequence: CASSSPAGGDNEQFF.

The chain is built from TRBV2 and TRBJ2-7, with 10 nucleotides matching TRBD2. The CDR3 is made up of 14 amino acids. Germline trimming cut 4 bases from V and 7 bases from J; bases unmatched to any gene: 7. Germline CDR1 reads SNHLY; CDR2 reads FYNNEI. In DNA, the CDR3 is TGTGCCAGCAGTGCGGAGCGGGGGGGCGGTGAGCAGTACTTC. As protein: CASSAERGGGEQYF. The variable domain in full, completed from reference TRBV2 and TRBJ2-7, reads EPEVTQTPSHQVTQMGQEVILRCVPISNHLYFYWYRQILGQKVEFLVSFYNNEISEKSEIFDDQFSVERPDGSNFTLKIRSTKLEDSAMYFCASSAERGGGEQYFGPGTRLTVT.

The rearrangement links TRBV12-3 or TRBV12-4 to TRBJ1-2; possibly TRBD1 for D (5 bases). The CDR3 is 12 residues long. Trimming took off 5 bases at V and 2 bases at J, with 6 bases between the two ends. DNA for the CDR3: TGTGCCAGCAGTCCAGGGAACTATGGCTACACCTTC. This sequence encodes CASSPGNYGYTF.

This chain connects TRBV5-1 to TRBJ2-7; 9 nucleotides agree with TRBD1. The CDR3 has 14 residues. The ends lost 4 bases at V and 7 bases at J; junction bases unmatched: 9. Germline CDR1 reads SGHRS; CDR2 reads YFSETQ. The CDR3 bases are TGCGCCAGCAGCCAGATACAGGGGGCGGGGGAGCAGTACTTC. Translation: CASSQIQGAGEQYF.

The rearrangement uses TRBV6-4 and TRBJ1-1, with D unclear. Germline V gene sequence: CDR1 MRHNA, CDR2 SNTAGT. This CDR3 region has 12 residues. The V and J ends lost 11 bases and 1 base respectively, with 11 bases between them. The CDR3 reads CAPLPRNTEAFF. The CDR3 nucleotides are TGTGCCCCCCTCCCCCGGAACACTGAAGCTTTCTTT.

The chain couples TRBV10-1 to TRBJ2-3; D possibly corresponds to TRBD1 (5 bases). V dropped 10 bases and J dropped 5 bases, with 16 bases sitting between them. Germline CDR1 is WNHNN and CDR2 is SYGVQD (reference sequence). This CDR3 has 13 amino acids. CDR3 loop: CATGLNFGDTQYF. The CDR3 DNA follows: TGCGCCACAGGGCTTAATTTCGGAGATACGCAGTATTTT.

DNA for the CDR3: TGTGCCAGCAGTTACGCGGGGCCTAGCGAGCAGTTCTTC. Residues: CASSYAGPSEQFF. The chain employs TRBV6-5 and TRBJ2-1, with D possibly matching TRBD2 (6 bases). The CDR3 runs to 13 residues. V lost 2 bases, J lost 10 bases, and 12 bases lay in between. CDR1 and CDR2 (germline): MNHEY, SVGAGI.

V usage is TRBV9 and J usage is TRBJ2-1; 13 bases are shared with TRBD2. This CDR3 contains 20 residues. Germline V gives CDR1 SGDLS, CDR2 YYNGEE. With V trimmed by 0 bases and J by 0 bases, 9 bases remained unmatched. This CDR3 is CASSVGLAGGPFSSYNEQFF. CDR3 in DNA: TGTGCCAGCAGCGTAGGACTAGCGGGGGGCCCTTTCAGCTCCTACAATGAGCAGTTCTTC.

The CDR3 nucleotides read TGTGCCAGCAGCGAACAGGACCGACCGAACTACGAGCAGTACTTC. Translating gives CASSEQDRPNYEQYF. The chain couples TRBV28 to TRBJ2-7, with D tentatively TRBD1 (5 bases). This CDR3 is built from 15 residues. Germline CDR1 and CDR2: MDHEN and SYDVKM. Between the trimmed V and J ends, which lost 6 bases and 3 bases, there was a span of 18 bases.

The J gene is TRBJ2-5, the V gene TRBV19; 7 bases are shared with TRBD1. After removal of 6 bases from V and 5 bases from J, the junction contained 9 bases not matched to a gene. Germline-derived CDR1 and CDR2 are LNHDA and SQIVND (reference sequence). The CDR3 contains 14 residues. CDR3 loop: CASRPGGMRETQYF. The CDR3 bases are TGTGCCAGTAGGCCAGGGGGTATGAGGGAGACCCAGTACTTC.

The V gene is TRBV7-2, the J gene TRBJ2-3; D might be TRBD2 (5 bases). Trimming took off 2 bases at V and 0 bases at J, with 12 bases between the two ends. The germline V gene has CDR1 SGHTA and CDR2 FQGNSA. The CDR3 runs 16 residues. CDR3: CASSLIAGRSTDTQYF. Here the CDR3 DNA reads TGTGCCAGCAGCTTAATCGCGGGCCGGAGCACAGATACGCAGTATTTT.

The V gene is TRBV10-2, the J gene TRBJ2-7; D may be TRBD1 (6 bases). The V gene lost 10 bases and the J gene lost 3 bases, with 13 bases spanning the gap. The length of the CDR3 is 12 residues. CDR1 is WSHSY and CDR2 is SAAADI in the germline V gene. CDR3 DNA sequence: TGCGCCACCAGGGGTCAGGGCTACGAGCAGTACTTC. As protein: CATRGQGYEQYF.

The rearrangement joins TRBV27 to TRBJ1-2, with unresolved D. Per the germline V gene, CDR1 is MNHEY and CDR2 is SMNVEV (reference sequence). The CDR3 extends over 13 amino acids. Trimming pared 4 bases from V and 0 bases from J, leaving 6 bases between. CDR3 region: CASSYKTNYGYTF. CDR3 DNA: TGTGCCAGCAGTTATAAAACTAACTATGGCTACACCTTC.

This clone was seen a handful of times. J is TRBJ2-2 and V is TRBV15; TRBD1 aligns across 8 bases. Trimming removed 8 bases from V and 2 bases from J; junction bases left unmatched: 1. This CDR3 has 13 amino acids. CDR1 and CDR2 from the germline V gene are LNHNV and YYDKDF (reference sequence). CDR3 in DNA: TGTGCCACCGGACAGGGAAACACCGGGGAGCTGTTTTTT. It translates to CATGQGNTGELFF.

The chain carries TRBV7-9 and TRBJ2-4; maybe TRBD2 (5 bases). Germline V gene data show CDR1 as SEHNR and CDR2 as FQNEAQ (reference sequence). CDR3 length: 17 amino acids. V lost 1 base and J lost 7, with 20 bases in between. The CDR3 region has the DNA TGTGCCAGCAGCTTAGTGGTATCTGGGCCGGGAAGGAACATTCAGTACTTC. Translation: CASSLVVSGPGRNIQYF.

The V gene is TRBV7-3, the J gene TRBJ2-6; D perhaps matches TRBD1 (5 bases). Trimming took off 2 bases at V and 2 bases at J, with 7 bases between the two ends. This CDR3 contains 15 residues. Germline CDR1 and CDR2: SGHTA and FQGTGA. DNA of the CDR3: TGTGCCAGCAGCTTACAGGGAACTGGGGCCAACGTCCTGACTTTC. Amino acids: CASSLQGTGANVLTF.

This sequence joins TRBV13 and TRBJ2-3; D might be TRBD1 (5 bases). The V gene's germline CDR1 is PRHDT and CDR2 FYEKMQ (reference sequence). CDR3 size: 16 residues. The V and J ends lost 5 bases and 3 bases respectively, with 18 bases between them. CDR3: CASSPPGPGLTDTQYF. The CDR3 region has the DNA TGTGCCAGCAGCCCTCCCGGGCCAGGGTTAACAGATACGCAGTATTTT.

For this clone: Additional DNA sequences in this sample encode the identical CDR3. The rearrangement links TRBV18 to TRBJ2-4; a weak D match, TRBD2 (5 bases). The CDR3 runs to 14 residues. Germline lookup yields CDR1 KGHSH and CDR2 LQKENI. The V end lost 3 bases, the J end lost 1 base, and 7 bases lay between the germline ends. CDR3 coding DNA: TGTGCCAGCTCACCTTCGGGGGCCAAAAACATTCAGTACTTC. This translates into CASSPSGAKNIQYF.

CDR3 nucleotide sequence: TGTGCCAGCAGCTCGACCGGGACAGGAGAGACCCAGTACTTC. Protein: CASSSTGTGETQYF. The V gene is TRBV5-4, the J gene TRBJ2-5; TRBD1 agrees at 8 bases. CDR3 length equals 14 residues. In germline, CDR1 is SGHNT, CDR2 YYREEE (reference sequence). The trim removed 3 bases at V and 4 bases at J, leaving 5 bases unmatched.

Here the CDR3 reads CASSSPDRVRGEKLFF. The CDR3 region has the DNA TGTGCCAGCAGCTCCCCTGACAGGGTAAGAGGTGAAAAACTGTTTTTT. V usage is TRBV7-8 and J usage is TRBJ1-4, with 7 bases lining up with TRBD1. The junction had 12 bases not matched to a gene; V was cut back by 4 bases and J by 7 bases. The germline gives CDR1 SGHVS, CDR2 FQNEAQ. The CDR3 covers 16 residues.

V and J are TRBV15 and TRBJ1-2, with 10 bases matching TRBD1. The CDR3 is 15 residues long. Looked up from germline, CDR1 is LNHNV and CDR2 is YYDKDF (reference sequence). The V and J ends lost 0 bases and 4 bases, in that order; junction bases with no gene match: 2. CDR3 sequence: CATSREGTGVYGYTF. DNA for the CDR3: TGTGCCACCAGCAGAGAAGGGACAGGGGTCTATGGCTACACCTTC.

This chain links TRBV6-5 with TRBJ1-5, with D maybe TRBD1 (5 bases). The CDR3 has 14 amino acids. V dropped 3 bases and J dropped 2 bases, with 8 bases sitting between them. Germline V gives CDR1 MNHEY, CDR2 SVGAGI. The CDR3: CASSYAGGNQPQHF. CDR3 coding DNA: TGTGCCAGCAGTTATGCGGGGGGCAATCAGCCCCAGCATTTT.

In DNA form, the CDR3 reads TGCAGCGTCGAACAGGGAGGTGGCTACACCTTC. It encodes CSVEQGGGYTF. This sequence joins TRBV29-1 and TRBJ1-2; a possible D gene is TRBD1 (6 bases). Germline V gene data show CDR1 as SQVTM and CDR2 as ANQGSEA. V was pared by 6 bases and J by 7 bases, with 12 bases between. This CDR3 has 11 residues.

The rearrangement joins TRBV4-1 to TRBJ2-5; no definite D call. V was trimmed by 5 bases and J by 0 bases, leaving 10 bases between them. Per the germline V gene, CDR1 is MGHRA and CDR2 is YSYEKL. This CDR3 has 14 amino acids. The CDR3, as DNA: TGCGCCAGCAGCTTAACATCGTACCAAGAGACCCAGTACTTC. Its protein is CASSLTSYQETQYF.

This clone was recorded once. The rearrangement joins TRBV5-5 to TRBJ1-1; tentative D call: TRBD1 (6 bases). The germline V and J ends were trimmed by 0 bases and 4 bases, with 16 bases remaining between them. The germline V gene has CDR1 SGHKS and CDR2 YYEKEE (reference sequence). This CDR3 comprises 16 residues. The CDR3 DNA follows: TGTGCCAGCAGCTTGGGGGCGGGGGCAGTAGGCACTGAAGCTTTCTTT. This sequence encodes CASSLGAGAVGTEAFF.

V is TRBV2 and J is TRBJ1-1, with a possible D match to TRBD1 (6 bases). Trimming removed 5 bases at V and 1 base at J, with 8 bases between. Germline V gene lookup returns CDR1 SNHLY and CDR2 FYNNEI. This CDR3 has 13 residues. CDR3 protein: CASSLGQNTEAFF. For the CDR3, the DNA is TGTGCCAGCAGTCTGGGACAGAACACTGAAGCTTTCTTT. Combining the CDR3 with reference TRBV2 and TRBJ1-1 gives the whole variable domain EPEVTQTPSHQVTQMGQEVILRCVPISNHLYFYWYRQILGQKVEFLVSFYNNEISEKSEIFDDQFSVERPDGSNFTLKIRSTKLEDSAMYFCASSLGQNTEAFFGQGTRLTVV.